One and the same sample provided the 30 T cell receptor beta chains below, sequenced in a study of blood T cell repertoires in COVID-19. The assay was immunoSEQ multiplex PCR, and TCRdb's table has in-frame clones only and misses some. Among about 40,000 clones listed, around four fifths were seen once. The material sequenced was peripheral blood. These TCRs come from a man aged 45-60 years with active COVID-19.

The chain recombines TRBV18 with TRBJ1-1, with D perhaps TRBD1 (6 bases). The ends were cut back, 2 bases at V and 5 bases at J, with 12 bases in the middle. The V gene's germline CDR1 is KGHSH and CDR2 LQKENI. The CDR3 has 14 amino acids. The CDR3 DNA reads TGTGCCAGCTCACCATCACAGGGCAGGACTGAAGCTTTCTTT. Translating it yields CASSPSQGRTEAFF.

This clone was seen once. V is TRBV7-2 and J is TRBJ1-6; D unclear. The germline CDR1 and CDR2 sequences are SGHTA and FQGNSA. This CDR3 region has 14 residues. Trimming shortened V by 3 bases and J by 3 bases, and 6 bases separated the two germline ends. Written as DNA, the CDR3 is TGTGCCAGCAGCTTCTACGGCTATAATTCACCCCTCCACTTT. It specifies CASSFYGYNSPLHF.

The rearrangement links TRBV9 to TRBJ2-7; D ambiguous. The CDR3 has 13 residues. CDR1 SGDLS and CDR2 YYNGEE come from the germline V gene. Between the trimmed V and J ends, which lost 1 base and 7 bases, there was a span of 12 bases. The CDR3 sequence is CASSVSEAEEQYF. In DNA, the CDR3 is TGTGCCAGCAGCGTATCAGAGGCGGAGGAGCAGTACTTC.

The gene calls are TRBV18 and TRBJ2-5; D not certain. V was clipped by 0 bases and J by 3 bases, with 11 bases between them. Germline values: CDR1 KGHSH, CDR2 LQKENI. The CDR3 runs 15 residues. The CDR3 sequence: CASSPPQTPEETQYF. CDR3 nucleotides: TGTGCCAGCTCACCACCTCAGACACCAGAAGAGACCCAGTACTTC. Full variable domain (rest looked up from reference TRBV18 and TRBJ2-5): NAGVMQNPRHLVRRRGQEARLRCSPMKGHSHVYWYRQLPEEGLKFMVYLQKENIIDESGMPKERFSAEFPKEGPSILRIQQVVRGDSAAYFCASSPPQTPEETQYFGPGTRLLVL.

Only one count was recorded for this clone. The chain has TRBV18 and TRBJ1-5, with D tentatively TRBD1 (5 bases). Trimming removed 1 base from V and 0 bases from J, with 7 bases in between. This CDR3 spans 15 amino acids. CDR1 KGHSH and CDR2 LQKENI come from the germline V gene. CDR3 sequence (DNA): TGTGCCAGCTCACCACAGGGGAATAGCAATCAGCCCCAGCATTTT. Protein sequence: CASSPQGNSNQPQHF.

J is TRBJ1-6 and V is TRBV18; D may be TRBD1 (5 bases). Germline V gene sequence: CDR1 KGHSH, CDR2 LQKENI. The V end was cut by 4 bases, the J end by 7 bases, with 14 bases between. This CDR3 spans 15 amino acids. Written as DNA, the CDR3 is TGTGCCAGCTCACGGGGGGTGGAATGGAATTCACCCCTCCACTTT. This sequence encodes CASSRGVEWNSPLHF.

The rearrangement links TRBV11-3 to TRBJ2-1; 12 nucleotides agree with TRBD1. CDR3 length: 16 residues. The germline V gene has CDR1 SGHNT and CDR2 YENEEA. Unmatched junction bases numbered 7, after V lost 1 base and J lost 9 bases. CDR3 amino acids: CASSLVGQGAAGEQFF. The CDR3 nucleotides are TGTGCCAGCAGCTTAGTGGGACAGGGGGCCGCGGGTGAGCAGTTCTTC.

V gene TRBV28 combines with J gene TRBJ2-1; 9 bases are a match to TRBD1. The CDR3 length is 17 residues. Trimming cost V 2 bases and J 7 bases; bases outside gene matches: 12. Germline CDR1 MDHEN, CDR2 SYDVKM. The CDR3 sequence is CASSLDFPGTGMNEQFF. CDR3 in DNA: TGTGCCAGCAGTTTAGATTTCCCCGGGACAGGGATGAATGAGCAGTTCTTC. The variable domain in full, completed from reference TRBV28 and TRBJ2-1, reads DVKVTQSSRYLVKRTGEKVFLECVQDMDHENMFWYRQDPGLGLRLIYFSYDVKMKEKGDIPEGYSVSREKKERFSLILESASTNQTSMYLCASSLDFPGTGMNEQFFGPGTRLTVL.

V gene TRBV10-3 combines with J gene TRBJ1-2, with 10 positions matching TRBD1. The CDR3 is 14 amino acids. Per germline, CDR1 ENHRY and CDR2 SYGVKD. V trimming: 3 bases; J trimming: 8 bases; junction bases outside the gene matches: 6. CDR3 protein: CAISENWDRGGYTF. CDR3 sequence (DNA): TGTGCCATCAGTGAAAATTGGGACAGGGGCGGCTACACCTTC.

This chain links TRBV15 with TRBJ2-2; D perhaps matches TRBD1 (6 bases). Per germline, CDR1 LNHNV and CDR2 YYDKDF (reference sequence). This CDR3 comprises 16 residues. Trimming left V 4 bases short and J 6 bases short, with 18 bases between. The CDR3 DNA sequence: TGTGCCACCAGCACGGAGTGGACAGATCGCGCCGGGGAGCTGTTTTTT. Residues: CATSTEWTDRAGELFF.

CDR3 sequence (DNA): TGTGCCAGCAGCCCTCTAGCGGGGGGGGGTCAGTTCTTC. Translation gives CASSPLAGGGQFF. The rearrangement uses TRBV7-2 and TRBJ2-1; 12 bases are a match to TRBD2. Germline loops: CDR1 SGHTA, CDR2 FQGNSA. The V gene end was trimmed by 5 bases and the J gene end by 13 bases; junction bases not matched to a gene: 6. This CDR3 comprises 13 residues.

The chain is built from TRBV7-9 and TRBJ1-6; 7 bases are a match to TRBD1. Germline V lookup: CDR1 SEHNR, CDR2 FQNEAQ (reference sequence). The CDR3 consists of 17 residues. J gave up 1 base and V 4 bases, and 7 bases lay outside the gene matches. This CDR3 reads CASSSVTGRSYNSPLHF. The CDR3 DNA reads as TGTGCCAGCAGCTCAGTGACAGGGAGATCCTATAATTCACCCCTCCACTTT. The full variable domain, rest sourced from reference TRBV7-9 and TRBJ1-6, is DTGVSQNPRHKITKRGQNVTFRCDPISEHNRLYWYRQTLGQGPEFLTYFQNEAQLEKSRLLSDRFSAERPKGSFSTLEIQRTEQGDSAMYLCASSSVTGRSYNSPLHFGNGTRLTVT.

CDR3 residues: CASSQDSRVSYEQYF. CDR3 DNA: TGCGCCAGCAGCCAAGATAGCAGAGTCTCCTACGAGCAGTACTTC. This sequence joins TRBV4-1 and TRBJ2-7, with no clear D. The CDR3 runs 15 residues. The V gene's germline CDR1 is MGHRA and CDR2 YSYEKL. Trimming took off 0 bases at V and 0 bases at J, with 9 bases between the two ends.

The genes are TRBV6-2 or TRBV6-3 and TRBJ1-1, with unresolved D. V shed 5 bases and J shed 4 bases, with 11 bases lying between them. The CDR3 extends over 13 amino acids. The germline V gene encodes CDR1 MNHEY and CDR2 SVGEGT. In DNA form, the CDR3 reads TGTGCCAGCAGTCACCGAGGATTCACTGAAGCTTTCTTT. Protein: CASSHRGFTEAFF.

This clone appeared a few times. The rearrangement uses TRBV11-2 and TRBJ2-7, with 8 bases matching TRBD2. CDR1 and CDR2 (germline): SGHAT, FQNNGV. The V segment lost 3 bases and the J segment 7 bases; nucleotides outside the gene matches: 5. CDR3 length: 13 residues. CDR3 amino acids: CASSLVAGLEQYF. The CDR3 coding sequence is TGTGCCAGCAGCTTGGTAGCGGGACTTGAGCAGTACTTC.

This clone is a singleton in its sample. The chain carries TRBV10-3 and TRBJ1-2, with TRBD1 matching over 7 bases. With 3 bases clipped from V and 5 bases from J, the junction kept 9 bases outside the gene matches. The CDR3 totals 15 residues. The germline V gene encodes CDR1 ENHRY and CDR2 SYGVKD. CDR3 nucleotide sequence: TGTGCCATCAGTGATAGGACAGGAGAAAGGTATGGCTACACCTTC. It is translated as CAISDRTGERYGYTF.

CDR3 loop: CASMRDTEAFF. For the CDR3, the DNA is TGTGCCAGCATGAGGGACACTGAAGCTTTCTTT. The V gene is TRBV6-5, the J gene TRBJ1-1; no reliable D call. This CDR3 spans 11 amino acids. The germline V gene has CDR1 MNHEY and CDR2 SVGAGI. Trimming left V 7 bases short and J 3 bases short, with 6 bases between.

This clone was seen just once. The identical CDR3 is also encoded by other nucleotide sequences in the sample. CDR3 sequence reads: CASSRDRVYEQYF. The CDR3 nucleotides read TGTGCCAGCAGCCGGGACAGAGTCTACGAGCAGTACTTC. The rearrangement uses TRBV7-2 and TRBJ2-7; TRBD1 matches 7 bases. After removal of 5 bases from V and 3 bases from J, the junction contained 4 bases not matched to a gene. CDR3 length: 13 residues. Germline CDR1 SGHTA, CDR2 FQGNSA.

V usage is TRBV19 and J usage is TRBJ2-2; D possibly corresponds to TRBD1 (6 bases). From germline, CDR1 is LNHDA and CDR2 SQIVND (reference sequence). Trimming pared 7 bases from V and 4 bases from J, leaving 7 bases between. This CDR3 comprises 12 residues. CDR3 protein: CASIGGTGELFF. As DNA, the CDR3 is TGTGCCAGTATAGGGGGCACCGGGGAGCTGTTTTTT.

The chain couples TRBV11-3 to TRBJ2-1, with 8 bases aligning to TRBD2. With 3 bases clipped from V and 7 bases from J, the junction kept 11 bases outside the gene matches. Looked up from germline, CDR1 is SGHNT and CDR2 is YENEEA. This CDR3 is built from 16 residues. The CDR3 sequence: CASSLVAGKGGNEQFF. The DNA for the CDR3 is TGTGCCAGCAGCTTGGTAGCGGGGAAGGGTGGGAATGAGCAGTTCTTC.

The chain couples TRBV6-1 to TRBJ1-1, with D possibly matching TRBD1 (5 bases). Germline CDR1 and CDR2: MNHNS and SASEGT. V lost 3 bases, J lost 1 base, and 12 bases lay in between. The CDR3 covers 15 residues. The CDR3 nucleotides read TGTGCCAGCAGTGACCCCGGGACTCCGAACACTGAAGCTTTCTTT. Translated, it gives CASSDPGTPNTEAFF.

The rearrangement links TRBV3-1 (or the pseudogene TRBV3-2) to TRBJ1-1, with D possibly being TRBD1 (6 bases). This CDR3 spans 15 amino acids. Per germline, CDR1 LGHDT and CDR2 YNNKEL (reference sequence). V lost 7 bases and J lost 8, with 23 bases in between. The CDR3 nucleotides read TGTGCCAGCAACTTTCTGGACAGCAGGATAGAAGAAGCTTTCTTT. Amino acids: CASNFLDSRIEEAFF.

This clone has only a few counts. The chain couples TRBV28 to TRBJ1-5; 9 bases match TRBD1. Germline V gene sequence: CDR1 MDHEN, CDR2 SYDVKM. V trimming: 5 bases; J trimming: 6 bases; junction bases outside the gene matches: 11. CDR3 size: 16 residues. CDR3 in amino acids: CASSPPGQGTSQPQHF. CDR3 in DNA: TGTGCCAGCAGTCCCCCGGGACAGGGAACTAGTCAGCCCCAGCATTTT. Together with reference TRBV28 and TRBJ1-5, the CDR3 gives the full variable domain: DVKVTQSSRYLVKRTGEKVFLECVQDMDHENMFWYRQDPGLGLRLIYFSYDVKMKEKGDIPEGYSVSREKKERFSLILESASTNQTSMYLCASSPPGQGTSQPQHFGDGTRLSIL.

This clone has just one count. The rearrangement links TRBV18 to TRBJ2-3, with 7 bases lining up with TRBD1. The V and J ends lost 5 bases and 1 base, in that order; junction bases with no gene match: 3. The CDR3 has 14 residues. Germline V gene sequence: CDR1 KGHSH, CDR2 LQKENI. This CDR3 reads CASSAGTGTDTQYF. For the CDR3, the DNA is TGTGCCAGCTCAGCCGGGACAGGCACAGATACGCAGTATTTT.

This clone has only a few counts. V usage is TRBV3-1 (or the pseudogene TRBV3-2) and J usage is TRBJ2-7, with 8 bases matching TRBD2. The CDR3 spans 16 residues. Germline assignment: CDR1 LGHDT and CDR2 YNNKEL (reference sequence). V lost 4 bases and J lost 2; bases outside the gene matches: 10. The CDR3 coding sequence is TGTGCCAGCAGCCCCAGACCAGCGGGGGTTGCCTACGAGCAGTACTTC. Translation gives CASSPRPAGVAYEQYF.

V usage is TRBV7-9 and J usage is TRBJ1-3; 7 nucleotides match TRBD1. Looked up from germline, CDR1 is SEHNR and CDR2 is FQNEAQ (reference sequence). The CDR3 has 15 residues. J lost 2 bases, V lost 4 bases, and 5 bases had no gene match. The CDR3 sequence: CASSSDRVAGNTIYF. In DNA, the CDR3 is TGTGCCAGCAGCTCCGACAGGGTGGCTGGAAACACCATATATTTT. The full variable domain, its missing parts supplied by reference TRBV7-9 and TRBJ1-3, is DTGVSQNPRHKITKRGQNVTFRCDPISEHNRLYWYRQTLGQGPEFLTYFQNEAQLEKSRLLSDRFSAERPKGSFSTLEIQRTEQGDSAMYLCASSSDRVAGNTIYFGEGSWLTVV.

The CDR3, as DNA: TGTGCCATCAGCTTGACTAGCGGGGGGTTAGGTGAGCAGTTCTTC. It codes for CAISLTSGGLGEQFF. The rearrangement uses TRBV10-3 and TRBJ2-1, with 13 bases fitting TRBD2. Germline trimming cut 6 bases from V and 9 bases from J; bases unmatched to any gene: 8. Germline-derived CDR1 and CDR2 are ENHRY and SYGVKD. The CDR3 extends over 15 amino acids.

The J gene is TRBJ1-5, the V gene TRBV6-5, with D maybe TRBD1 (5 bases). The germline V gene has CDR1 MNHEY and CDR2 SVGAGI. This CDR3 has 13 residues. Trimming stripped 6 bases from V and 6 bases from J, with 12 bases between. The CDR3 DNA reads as TGTGCCAGCAGAGCAGGGTGGGGTCAGCCCCAGCATTTT. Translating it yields CASRAGWGQPQHF.

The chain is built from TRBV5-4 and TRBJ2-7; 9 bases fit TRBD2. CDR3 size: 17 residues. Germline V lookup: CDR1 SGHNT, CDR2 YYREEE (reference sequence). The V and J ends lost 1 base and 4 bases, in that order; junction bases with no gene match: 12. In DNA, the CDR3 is TGTGCCAGCAGCTTGAATCAACCAGCGGGAGGAAGATACGAGCAGTACTTC. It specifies CASSLNQPAGGRYEQYF.

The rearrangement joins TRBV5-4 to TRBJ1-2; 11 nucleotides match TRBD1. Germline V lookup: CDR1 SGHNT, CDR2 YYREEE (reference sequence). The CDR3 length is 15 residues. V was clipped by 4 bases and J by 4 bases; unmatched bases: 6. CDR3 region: CASSSPGTGGYGYTF. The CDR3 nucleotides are TGTGCCAGCAGCAGTCCCGGGACAGGGGGCTATGGCTACACCTTC. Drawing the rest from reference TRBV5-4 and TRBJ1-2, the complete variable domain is ETGVTQSPTHLIKTRGQQVTLRCSSQSGHNTVSWYQQALGQGPQFIFQYYREEENGRGNFPPRFSGLQFPNYSSELNVNALELDDSALYLCASSSPGTGGYGYTFGSGTRLTVV.